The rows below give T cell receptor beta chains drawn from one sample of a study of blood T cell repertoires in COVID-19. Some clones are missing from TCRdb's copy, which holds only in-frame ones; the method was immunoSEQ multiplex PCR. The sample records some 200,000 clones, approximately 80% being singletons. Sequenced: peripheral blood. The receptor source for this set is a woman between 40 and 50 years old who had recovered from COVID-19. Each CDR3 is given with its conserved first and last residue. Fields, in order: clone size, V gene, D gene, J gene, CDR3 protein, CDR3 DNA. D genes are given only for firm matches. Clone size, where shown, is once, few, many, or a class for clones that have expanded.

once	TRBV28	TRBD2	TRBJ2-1	CASSFPGLADNEQFF	TGTGCCAGCAGTTTTCCGGGACTAGCAGACAATGAGCAGTTCTTC
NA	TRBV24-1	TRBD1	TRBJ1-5	CATSDLNRGQPQHF	TGTGCCACCAGTGATTTGAACAGGGGTCAGCCCCAGCATTTT
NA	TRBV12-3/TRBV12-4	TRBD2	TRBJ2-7	CASTSSGGGEQYF	TGTGCCAGCACCTCCAGCGGGGGTGGCGAGCAGTACTTC
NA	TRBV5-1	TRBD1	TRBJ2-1	CASSLEGGVLYNEQFF	TGCGCCAGCAGCTTGGAAGGGGGCGTCTTGTACAATGAGCAGTTCTTC
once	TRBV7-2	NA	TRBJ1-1	CASSLGPGINEAFF	TGTGCCAGCAGCTTAGGGCCAGGGATTAATGAAGCTTTCTTT
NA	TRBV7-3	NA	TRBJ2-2	CASSLSALPNTGELFF	TGTGCCAGCAGCTTAAGCGCCCTACCGAACACCGGGGAGCTGTTTTTT
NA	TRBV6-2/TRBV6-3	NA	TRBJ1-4	CASSYSMGIRDEKLFF	TGTGCCAGCAGTTACTCGATGGGTATCAGGGATGAAAAACTGTTTTTT
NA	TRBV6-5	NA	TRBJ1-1	CASSTSDTEAFF	TGTGCCAGCAGTACCTCGGACACTGAAGCTTTCTTT
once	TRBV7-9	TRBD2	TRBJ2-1	CASSLAGGGALNEQFF	TGTGCCAGCAGCTTAGCGGGCGGGGGGGCCTTGAATGAGCAGTTCTTC
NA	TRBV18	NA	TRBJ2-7	CASSADSASYEQYF	TGTGCCAGCTCAGCTGACAGTGCATCCTACGAGCAGTACTTC
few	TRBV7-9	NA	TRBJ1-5	CASSFSGMNQPQHF	TGTGCCAGCAGCTTTTCAGGGATGAATCAGCCCCAGCATTTT
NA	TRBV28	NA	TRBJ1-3	CASIPSVSGNTIYF	TGTGCCAGCATCCCGTCTGTTTCTGGAAACACCATATATTTT
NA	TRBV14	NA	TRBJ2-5	CASSQAANREETQYF	TGTGCCAGCAGCCAAGCGGCTAACCGGGAAGAGACCCAGTACTTC
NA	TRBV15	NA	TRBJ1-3	CATSRAYSGNTIYF	TGTGCCACCAGCAGAGCCTACTCTGGAAACACCATATATTTT
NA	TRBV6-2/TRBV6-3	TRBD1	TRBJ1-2	CASSHKGDRAFGYTF	TGTGCCAGCAGCCACAAAGGGGACAGGGCCTTTGGCTACACCTTC
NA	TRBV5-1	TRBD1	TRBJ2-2	CASSPPGQGFTGELFF	TGCGCCAGCAGCCCGCCGGGACAGGGATTCACCGGGGAGCTGTTTTTT
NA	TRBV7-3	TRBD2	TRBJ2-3	CASSLMSGGQDTQYF	TGTGCCAGCAGCTTAATGTCGGGGGGGCAAGATACGCAGTATTTT
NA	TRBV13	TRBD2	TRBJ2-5	CASTGLAGEHERETQYF	TGTGCCAGCACCGGACTAGCGGGGGAGCATGAACGGGAGACCCAGTACTTC
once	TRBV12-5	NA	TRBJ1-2	CASGSDTNYGYTF	TGTGCTAGTGGTTCCGACACGAACTATGGCTACACCTTC
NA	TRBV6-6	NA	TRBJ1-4	CASSYPQGRNEKLFF	TGTGCCAGCAGTTACCCCCAGGGGCGGAATGAAAAACTGTTTTTT
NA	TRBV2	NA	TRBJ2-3	CASSGGQAGTDTQYF	TGTGCCAGCAGTGGAGGGCAGGCCGGGACAGATACGCAGTATTTT
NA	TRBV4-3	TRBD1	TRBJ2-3	CASSPRTGGIDTQYF	TGCGCCAGCAGCCCGCGAACAGGGGGTATAGATACGCAGTATTTT
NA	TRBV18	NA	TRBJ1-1	CASLIRDTNTEAFF	TGTGCCAGCCTCATTAGAGACACGAACACTGAAGCTTTCTTT
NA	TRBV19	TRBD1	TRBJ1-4	CASSIGPPRQGAFEKLFF	TGTGCCAGTAGTATAGGCCCCCCTAGACAGGGGGCGTTTGAAAAACTGTTTTTT
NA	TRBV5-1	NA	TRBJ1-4	CASSLLQGEGEKLFF	TGCGCCAGCAGCCTTCTCCAAGGGGAAGGTGAAAAACTGTTTTTT
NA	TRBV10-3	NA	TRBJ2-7	CATSRSSYEQYF	TGTGCCACTTCCCGGTCTTCCTACGAGCAGTACTTC
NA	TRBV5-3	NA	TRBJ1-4	CARSPDRAENEKLFF	TGTGCCAGAAGCCCAGACAGAGCTGAAAATGAAAAACTGTTTTTT
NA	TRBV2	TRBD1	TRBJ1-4	CASSQDRGNEKLFF	TGTGCCAGCAGCCAAGACAGGGGGAATGAAAAACTGTTTTTT
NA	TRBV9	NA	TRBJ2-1	CASSPKDGETAYNEQFF	TGTGCCAGCAGCCCTAAAGACGGGGAGACCGCTTACAATGAGCAGTTCTTC
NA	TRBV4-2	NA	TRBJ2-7	CASSWATDRNSYEQYF	TGTGCCAGCAGCTGGGCTACTGACAGGAATTCCTACGAGCAGTACTTC
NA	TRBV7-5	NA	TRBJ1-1	CARSLERENTEAFF	TGTGCCAGAAGCTTAGAGAGGGAGAACACTGAAGCTTTCTTT
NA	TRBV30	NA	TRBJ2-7	CAWRRDTYEQYF	TGTGCCTGGAGACGGGACACCTACGAGCAGTACTTC
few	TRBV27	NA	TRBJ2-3	CASSPLAMPDTQYF	TGTGCCAGCAGTCCGCTAGCGATGCCAGATACGCAGTATTTT
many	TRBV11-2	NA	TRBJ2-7	CASSLGPAYEQYF	TGTGCCAGCAGCTTAGGTCCAGCCTACGAGCAGTACTTC
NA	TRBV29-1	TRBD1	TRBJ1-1	CSVGPATGFNQGTEAFF	TGCAGCGTTGGCCCTGCGACAGGGTTTAACCAGGGGACTGAAGCTTTCTTT
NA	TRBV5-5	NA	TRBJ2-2	CASTPLAHNTGELFF	TGTGCCAGCACTCCATTGGCACACAACACCGGGGAGCTGTTTTTT
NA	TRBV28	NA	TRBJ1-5	CASSLVGDSNQPQHF	TGTGCCAGCAGTTTGGTCGGGGATAGCAATCAGCCCCAGCATTTT
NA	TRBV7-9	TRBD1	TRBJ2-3	CASRTGTGVSDTQYF	TGTGCCAGCAGAACCGGGACAGGGGTTTCAGATACGCAGTATTTT
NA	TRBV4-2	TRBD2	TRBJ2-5	CASSVYGGAGETQYF	TGTGCCAGCAGCGTCTACGGGGGGGCGGGAGAGACCCAGTACTTC
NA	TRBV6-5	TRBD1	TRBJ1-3	CASSTDRAGNTIYF	TGTGCCAGCAGTACGGACAGGGCTGGGAACACCATATATTTT
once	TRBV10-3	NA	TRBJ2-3	CAISARDTTDTQYF	TGTGCCATCAGTGCTAGGGACACCACAGATACGCAGTATTTT
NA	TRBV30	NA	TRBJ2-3	CAWSIGSSPTDTQYF	TGTGCCTGGTCGATTGGTAGCTCCCCCACAGATACGCAGTATTTT
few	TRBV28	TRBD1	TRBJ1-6	CASSLTGELSPLHF	TGTGCCAGCAGTTTAACAGGGGAGCTTTCACCCCTCCACTTT
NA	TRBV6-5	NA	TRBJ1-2	CASRRTGKSNYGYTF	TGTGCCAGCAGAAGGACCGGGAAATCAAACTATGGCTACACCTTC
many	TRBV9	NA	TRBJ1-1	CASSVGDGTMNTEAFF	TGTGCCAGCAGCGTAGGCGACGGGACAATGAACACTGAAGCTTTCTTT
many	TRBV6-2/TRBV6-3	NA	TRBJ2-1	CASSYVRGSSYNEQFF	TGTGCCAGCAGTTACGTCCGGGGAAGCTCCTACAATGAGCAGTTCTTC
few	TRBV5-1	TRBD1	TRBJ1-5	CASSFGTGEYQPQHF	TGCGCCAGCAGCTTCGGGACAGGGGAATATCAGCCCCAGCATTTT
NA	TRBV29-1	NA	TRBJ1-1	CSVAQEFEAFF	TGCAGCGTCGCCCAGGAATTTGAAGCTTTCTTT
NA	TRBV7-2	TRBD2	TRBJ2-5	CASSPTLAHQETQYF	TGTGCCAGCAGCCCAACACTAGCGCATCAAGAGACCCAGTACTTC
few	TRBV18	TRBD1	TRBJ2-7	CASSTGTAQTYEQYF	TGTGCCAGCTCAACCGGGACAGCACAAACCTACGAGCAGTACTTC
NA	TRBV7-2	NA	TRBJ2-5	CASSLQAQETQYF	TGTGCCAGCAGCTTACAGGCCCAAGAGACCCAGTACTTC
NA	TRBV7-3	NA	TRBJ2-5	CASSQNPQGSGETQYF	TGTGCCAGCAGCCAAAACCCCCAGGGGTCGGGAGAGACCCAGTACTTC
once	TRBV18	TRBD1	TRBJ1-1	CASSRQGAGAFF	TGTGCCAGCTCACGACAGGGGGCGGGAGCTTTCTTT
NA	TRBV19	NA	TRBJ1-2	CASSVVTDYGYTF	TGTGCCAGTAGTGTAGTCACAGACTATGGCTACACCTTC